This TCR beta chain was recorded in a study of T-cell reconstitution after alpha-beta-depleted transplantation in children. Study results and limitations: There were reportedly several hundred expanded graft clones from which alpha-beta T cells came about two months after transplant. Newly produced T cells mostly provided counts and TCRbeta diversity after one year, as hyperexpanded clones declined. Surviving recipient T cells and thymic progenitors produced the high day-60 TCRbeta diversity seen in some patients.

For this clonotype: The target antigen is unknown.

Molecular barcoding with unique molecular identifiers was used for the TCRbeta library. Using its own MiXCR run on the PCR reads, TCRdb lists one record per CDR3 protein. The sample has about 980,000 distinct CDR3 sequences, under 30% seen once. Per germline, CDR1 SGHRS and CDR2 YFSETQ. CDR3 length: 14 residues. The ends lost 3 bases at V and 5 bases at J; junction bases unmatched: 7. The chain joins TRBV5-1 to TRBJ2-5; 7 positions match TRBD2. This clonotype originated in a boy in the first two years of life who had a stem cell transplant for SCID, so the T cells may come from the graft donor. This sample comprised PBMCs, mostly from graft donor cells, obtained 360 days after TCRalphabeta/CD19-depleted stem cell transplant. CDR3 DNA sequence: TGCGCCAGCAGCTCCGGACTAGGCCCGGAGACCCAGTACTTC. Translating it yields CASSSGLGPETQYF. The full variable domain, with the rest looked up from reference TRBV5-1 and TRBJ2-5, is KAGVTQTPRYLIKTRGQQVTLSCSPISGHRSVSWYQQTPGQGLQFLFEYFSETQRNKGNFPGRFSGRQFSNSRSEMNVSTLELGDSALYLCASSSGLGPETQYFGPGTRLLVL.